These 24 T cell receptor beta chains came from one sample sequenced in a study of PD-1 blockade in classical Hodgkin lymphoma. Documented time point: newly diagnosed, previously untreated cHL patient sample. This table comes from immunoSEQ multiplex PCR, and its TCRdb copy is limited to in-frame clones, with some not included. The table includes approximately 47,000 clones, about nine tenths detected once. Source material: peripheral blood mononuclear cells (PBMCs). These receptors were taken from a human donor with classical Hodgkin lymphoma.

This sequence joins TRBV5-4 and TRBJ2-5, with 14 bases that match TRBD2. This CDR3 is built from 16 residues. The germline CDR1 and CDR2 sequences are SGHNT and YYREEE (reference sequence). The V segment lost 0 bases and the J segment 5 bases; nucleotides outside the gene matches: 3. The CDR3, as DNA: TGTGCCAGCAGCTTGGAGCGACTAGCGGGAGGGGAGACCCAGTACTTC. It codes for CASSLERLAGGETQYF.

The chain joins TRBV5-1 to TRBJ2-5; TRBD1 might be the D (5 bases). This CDR3 comprises 14 residues. CDR1 and CDR2 (germline): SGHRS, YFSETQ. Trimming removed 0 bases from V and 2 bases from J, with 8 bases in between. The CDR3 loop reads CASSLGAGQETQYF. The DNA for the CDR3 is TGCGCCAGCAGCTTGGGGGCAGGGCAAGAGACCCAGTACTTC.

CDR3 sequence reads: CASSPQGAETNEKLFF. CDR3 DNA: TGTGCCAGCAGTCCGCAGGGGGCGGAAACTAATGAAAAACTGTTTTTT. The chain couples TRBV28 to TRBJ1-4, with TRBD1 matching over 8 bases. Germline assignment: CDR1 MDHEN and CDR2 SYDVKM. V lost 5 bases to trimming and J lost 1 base; unmatched junction nucleotides: 6. The CDR3 spans 16 residues. Filled out from reference TRBV28 and TRBJ1-4, the complete variable domain reads DVKVTQSSRYLVKRTGEKVFLECVQDMDHENMFWYRQDPGLGLRLIYFSYDVKMKEKGDIPEGYSVSREKKERFSLILESASTNQTSMYLCASSPQGAETNEKLFFGSGTQLSVL.

The chain is built from TRBV2 and TRBJ1-2; D unresolved. The CDR3 covers 14 residues. Germline V lookup: CDR1 SNHLY, CDR2 FYNNEI. V was cut by 0 bases and J by 5 bases, with 10 bases left in between. CDR3 sequence: CASSEAAAGYGYTF. CDR3 nucleotide sequence: TGTGCCAGCAGTGAAGCTGCAGCGGGGTATGGCTACACCTTC.

The rearrangement joins TRBV29-1 to TRBJ1-1; D not resolved. V lost 7 bases to trimming and J lost 1 base, with 16 bases between them. In germline, CDR1 is SQVTM, CDR2 ANQGSEA. This CDR3 spans 14 amino acids. The CDR3: CSAYGVRGNTEAFF. DNA for the CDR3: TGCAGCGCCTACGGGGTTAGAGGGAACACTGAAGCTTTCTTT. The whole variable domain, remainder taken from reference TRBV29-1 and TRBJ1-1, is SAVISQKPSRDICQRGTSLTIQCQVDSQVTMMFWYRQQPGQSLTLIATANQGSEATYESGFVIDKFPISRPNLTFSTLTVSNMSPEDSSIYLCSAYGVRGNTEAFFGQGTRLTVV.

The V and J genes are TRBV5-8 and TRBJ2-2, with a tentative D call TRBD1 (5 bases). The V gene lost 3 bases and the J gene lost 4 bases, with 16 bases spanning the gap. The CDR3 covers 16 residues. Germline V gene sequence: CDR1 SGHTS, CDR2 YDEGEE. CDR3 nucleotides: TGTGCCAGCAGCTCGAACAGGAACGTTGGCACCGGGGAGCTGTTTTTT. Amino acids: CASSSNRNVGTGELFF. Full variable domain (rest looked up from reference TRBV5-8 and TRBJ2-2): EAGVTQSPTHLIKTRGQQATLRCSPISGHTSVYWYQQALGLGLQFLLWYDEGEERNRGNFPPRFSGRQFPNYSSELNVNALELEDSALYLCASSSNRNVGTGELFFGEGSRLTVL.

The sample holds one count of this clone. The rearrangement joins TRBV10-3 to TRBJ1-1, with 8 nucleotides matching TRBD1. CDR3 length: 14 residues. CDR1 is ENHRY, CDR2 SYGVKD, per germline. V lost 3 bases to trimming and J lost 4 bases; unmatched junction nucleotides: 4. CDR3 bases: TGTGCCATCAGTGATCAGGGGGCAGGCACTGAAGCTTTCTTT. Translating it yields CAISDQGAGTEAFF.

V usage is TRBV21-1 and J usage is TRBJ1-4. TRBV21-1 is a pseudogene. The CDR3 contains 16 residues. The CDR3 sequence is CASSKDPGAGREKLFF. The CDR3, as DNA: TGTGCCAGCAGCAAAGACCCCGGGGCCGGCAGGGAAAAACTGTTTTTT.

This CDR3 is CASSPPDSSYEQYF. CDR3 DNA sequence: TGTGCCAGCTCACCACCGGACAGTTCCTACGAGCAGTACTTC. The V call is TRBV18, the J call TRBJ2-7; D possibly corresponds to TRBD1 (6 bases). The CDR3 extends over 14 amino acids. V lost 0 bases and J 1 base, leaving 7 bases between the germline ends. The germline gives CDR1 KGHSH, CDR2 LQKENI.

The chain couples TRBV5-1 to TRBJ1-1; maybe TRBD1 (5 bases). V gave up 2 bases and J gave up 1 base, with 6 bases separating them. This CDR3 contains 13 residues. Germline loops: CDR1 SGHRS, CDR2 YFSETQ. The CDR3 here is CASSFGQNTEAFF. As DNA, the CDR3 is TGCGCCAGCAGCTTTGGACAGAACACTGAAGCTTTCTTT. Full variable domain (outside the CDR3, taken from reference TRBV5-1 and TRBJ1-1): KAGVTQTPRYLIKTRGQQVTLSCSPISGHRSVSWYQQTPGQGLQFLFEYFSETQRNKGNFPGRFSGRQFSNSRSEMNVSTLELGDSALYLCASSFGQNTEAFFGQGTRLTVV.

The chain has TRBV6-5 and TRBJ1-1; D is unclear. Trimming stripped 3 bases from V and 6 bases from J, with 14 bases between. The CDR3 runs 14 residues. Germline CDR1 MNHEY, CDR2 SVGAGI. The CDR3 bases are TGTGCCAGCAGTTATAGGACTCTCGGGGCTGAAGCTTTCTTT. As protein: CASSYRTLGAEAFF.

The chain combines TRBV7-6 with TRBJ2-3; 10 bases agree with TRBD2. The trim removed 3 bases at V and 3 bases at J, leaving 3 bases unmatched. The CDR3 runs to 15 residues. From germline, CDR1 is SGHVS and CDR2 FNYEAQ. In DNA, the CDR3 is TGTGCCAGCAGCTTTCTAGCGGGAGATACAGATACGCAGTATTTT. Amino acids: CASSFLAGDTDTQYF.

The V call is TRBV11-3, the J call TRBJ2-1; TRBD2 matches 7 bases. V shed 0 bases and J 6 bases; nucleotides not matched to a gene: 5. The CDR3 is 15 residues long. The germline V gene has CDR1 SGHNT and CDR2 YENEEA. The CDR3 sequence: CASSLEVAGSNEQFF. The DNA of the CDR3 is TGTGCCAGCAGCTTAGAAGTAGCGGGCAGCAATGAGCAGTTCTTC. The complete variable domain, with remaining parts taken from reference TRBV11-3 and TRBJ2-1, reads EAGVVQSPRYKIIEKKQPVAFWCNPISGHNTLYWYLQNLGQGPELLIRYENEEAVDDSQLPKDRFSAERLKGVDSTLKIQPAELGDSAVYLCASSLEVAGSNEQFFGPGTRLTVL.

The genes are TRBV2 and TRBJ2-7; TRBD1 is a possible D gene (5 bases). Trimming left V 5 bases short and J 1 base short, with 9 bases between. This CDR3 region has 13 residues. CDR1 is SNHLY, CDR2 FYNNEI, per germline. CDR3 DNA sequence: TGTGCCAGCAGTACAGGAATATCCTACGAGCAGTACGTC. Translated, it gives CASSTGISYEQYV.

CDR3 region: CASSFQGAYTDTQYF. CDR3 coding DNA: TGTGCCAGCAGTTTCCAGGGGGCGTACACAGATACGCAGTATTTT. This sequence joins TRBV28 and TRBJ2-3, with 8 nucleotides matching TRBD1. V shed 3 bases, J shed 2 bases, and the junction held 4 bases outside the gene matches. The CDR3 is 15 residues long. From germline, CDR1 is MDHEN and CDR2 SYDVKM.

The chain has TRBV7-3 and TRBJ2-2; a possible D gene is TRBD1 (6 bases). The germline V gene encodes CDR1 SGHTA and CDR2 FQGTGA. V was pared by 1 base and J by 0 bases, with 9 bases between. CDR3 length: 16 residues. The CDR3 region is CASSLNGGSNTGELFF. The CDR3 bases are TGTGCCAGCAGCTTAAATGGGGGCTCGAACACCGGGGAGCTGTTTTTT.

This chain joins TRBV7-9 and TRBJ2-7, with a weak D call TRBD2 (5 bases). There are 16 residues in the CDR3. Germline V gene sequence: CDR1 SEHNR, CDR2 FQNEAQ (reference sequence). Trimming took off 0 bases at V and 0 bases at J, with 12 bases between the two ends. This CDR3 reads CASSLARPGSSYEQYF. The CDR3 DNA is TGTGCCAGCAGCTTAGCCCGGCCGGGGAGCTCCTACGAGCAGTACTTC.

This clone was counted a few times. The CDR3 sequence: CASSDGSTDTQYF. For the CDR3, the DNA is TGTGCCAGCAGTGACGGGAGCACAGATACGCAGTATTTT. The chain has TRBV6-4 and TRBJ2-3, with D unresolved. The germline V gene has CDR1 MRHNA and CDR2 SNTAGT. The V end lost 2 bases, the J end lost 0 bases, and 3 bases lay between the germline ends. The CDR3 is 13 amino acids.

The genes are TRBV5-5 and TRBJ2-2; weak D call: TRBD2 (5 bases). CDR3 length: 14 amino acids. The germline V gene encodes CDR1 SGHKS and CDR2 YYEKEE (reference sequence). V lost 0 bases, J lost 4 bases, and 7 bases lay in between. CDR3: CASSLGRATGELFF. As DNA, the CDR3 is TGTGCCAGCAGCTTGGGGCGGGCCACCGGGGAGCTGTTTTTT.

CDR3 region: CASSFEAPNTEAFF. The CDR3 DNA reads as TGCGCCAGCAGCTTTGAGGCTCCGAACACTGAAGCTTTCTTT. The J gene is TRBJ1-1, the V gene TRBV5-1; D is ambiguous. V dropped 2 bases and J dropped 1 base, with 9 bases sitting between them. The germline gives CDR1 SGHRS, CDR2 YFSETQ. CDR3 length: 14 amino acids.

The gene calls are TRBV27 and TRBJ2-3; D is unresolved. CDR3 length equals 13 residues. V was trimmed by 2 bases and J by 6 bases, leaving 9 bases between them. Germline assignment: CDR1 MNHEY and CDR2 SMNVEV (reference sequence). CDR3 coding DNA: TGTGCCAGCAGTTTAAGAGTTGCGGATACGCAGTATTTT. Residues: CASSLRVADTQYF.

The V call is TRBV4-1, the J call TRBJ1-1; unclear D gene. Looked up from germline, CDR1 is MGHRA and CDR2 is YSYEKL. The CDR3 is 13 residues long. Trimming pared 3 bases from V and 7 bases from J, leaving 12 bases between. Here the CDR3 DNA reads TGCGCCAGCAGCCACAGGTGGGTGGATGAAGCTTTCTTT. Its translation: CASSHRWVDEAFF.

This chain uses TRBV6-5 with TRBJ1-1; maybe TRBD1 (6 bases). V lost 2 bases, J lost 5 bases, and 15 bases lay in between. The germline V gene encodes CDR1 MNHEY and CDR2 SVGAGI. The CDR3 has 15 amino acids. CDR3 residues: CASSYGLGGETEAFF. The DNA for the CDR3 is TGTGCCAGCAGTTACGGGCTGGGGGGCGAGACTGAAGCTTTCTTT.

The V and J genes are TRBV6-1 and TRBJ2-3; no clear D gene. V gave up 7 bases and J gave up 0 bases, with 14 bases separating them. There are 15 residues in the CDR3. The germline gives CDR1 MNHNS, CDR2 SASEGT. CDR3: CASTDPGASTDTQYF. In nucleotides, the CDR3 is TGTGCCAGCACCGACCCAGGAGCAAGCACAGATACGCAGTATTTT.